These T cell receptor beta chains were read from a single sample in a study of T cell repertoires in cytomegalovirus infection. TCRdb recomputed calls from the reads with MiXCR, one row per CDR3 protein. The profile covers around 770,000 distinct CDR3 sequences, with around 29% appearing a single time and about an eighth taken by the ten largest. These TCRs are of unknown antigen specificity. Sequenced material: cultured CD8+ T cells from PBMCs, taken from culture after CMV antigen stimulation. The origin of the receptors is a human donor in good health (CMV status not recorded). Some clones in this sample may be carry-over from other donors' samples. CDR3s include the opening cysteine and the closing phenylalanine or tryptophan. A D gene is named only where the DNA matches it firmly. Some rows mark clone size as missing; the rest say once, few, many or name a class of expanded clone.

v_gene,j_gene,abundance,d_gene,CDR3nt,CDR3aa
TRBV25-1,TRBJ1-1,few,-,TGTGCCAGCAGGGGGTGGAACACTGAAGCTTTCTTT,CASRGWNTEAFF
TRBV15,TRBJ1-5,-,-,TGTGCCACCAGCAGCCGACAGGTCAATCAGCCCCAGCATTTT,CATSSRQVNQPQHF
TRBV7-9,TRBJ2-7,few,-,TGTGCCAGCAGCCCCCGGAGTGGGCCTGACCACGAGCAGTACTTC,CASSPRSGPDHEQYF
TRBV4-3,TRBJ2-5,-,-,TGCGCCAGCAGCCAAGATTTCAAAACCCAGTACTTC,CASSQDFKTQYF
TRBV4-1,TRBJ2-7,few,-,TGCGCCAGCAGCCAAGAGGATGGGGGGACCTACGAGCAGTACTTC,CASSQEDGGTYEQYF
TRBV20-1,TRBJ2-1,few,-,TGCAGTGCTAGGGGTATCAGCTCCTACAATGAGCAGTTCTTC,CSARGISSYNEQFF
TRBV12-3/TRBV12-4,TRBJ1-4,-,TRBD1,TGTGCCAGCAGTCACTTCTGGGCAGGGGGCTCCTCAACTAATGAAAAACTGTTTTTT,CASSHFWAGGSSTNEKLFF
TRBV27,TRBJ2-7,-,TRBD1,TGTGCCAGCAGGACAGGGAAAAGCGAGCAGTACTTC,CASRTGKSEQYF
TRBV20-1,TRBJ1-5,-,-,TGCAGTGCTAGCCCCGAGCGGGGGCCTGGCAATCAGCCCCAGCATTTT,CSASPERGPGNQPQHF
TRBV19,TRBJ1-2,few,-,TGTGCCAGTAGGAACCCCTTCGGCTACACCTTC,CASRNPFGYTF
TRBV4-3,TRBJ2-3,once,TRBD2,TGCGCCAGCAGCCCCTGGGCGGGGGGGTCTATGGAAACGCAGTATTTT,CASSPWAGGSMETQYF
TRBV6-1,TRBJ2-1,-,-,TGTGCCAGCAGTTACAGGGGACCCGGGACTAATTCCTACAATGAGCAGTTCTTC,CASSYRGPGTNSYNEQFF
TRBV12-3/TRBV12-4,TRBJ2-4,many,-,TGTGCCAGCAGTCCCGAGCTAGCCAAAAACATTCAGTACTTC,CASSPELAKNIQYF
TRBV7-9,TRBJ2-1,few,-,TGTGCCAGCAGCTTAGCACGGGCACCTCGGAAGTTCTTC,CASSLARAPRKFF
TRBV10-3,TRBJ1-1,-,-,TGTGCCATCAGCGAGGTCGGGGGAGGGACTGAAGCTTTCTTT,CAISEVGGGTEAFF
TRBV7-8,TRBJ2-6,few,-,TGTGCCAGCAGCTTTTTCGAAACCTACACCCTCTCTGGGGCCAACGTCCTGACTTTC,CASSFFETYTLSGANVLTF
TRBV7-6,TRBJ2-5,few,TRBD2,TGTGCCAGCAGCCCATTAGCGGGGGATGAGGAGACCCAGTACTTC,CASSPLAGDEETQYF
TRBV10-2,TRBJ1-5,-,-,TGCGCCAGCAGTGAGGGTAGCCGCAATCAGCCCCAGCATTTT,CASSEGSRNQPQHF
TRBV9,TRBJ1-6,-,TRBD1,TGTGCCAGCAGCGGAGCCTGGGACAGGCGTAATTCACCCCTCCACTTT,CASSGAWDRRNSPLHF
TRBV15,TRBJ2-3,-,-,TGTGCCATTGGAATCGCTGCAGATACGCAGTATTTT,CAIGIAADTQYF
TRBV12-3/TRBV12-4,TRBJ2-7,few,-,TGTGCCAGCAGTCAGGGGGAGGCTTACGAGCAGTACTTC,CASSQGEAYEQYF
TRBV12-3/TRBV12-4,TRBJ2-5,-,TRBD2,TGTGCCAGCGGCACGATGTCCCGGGGGGAAGAGACCCAGTACTTC,CASGTMSRGEETQYF
TRBV19,TRBJ2-7,many,-,TGTGCCAGCAGCCGTGGAGGCTACGAGCAGTACTTC,CASSRGGYEQYF
TRBV28,TRBJ1-1,few,-,TGTGCCAGCGCTCGACAGGCAAGGAACACTGAAGCTTTCTTT,CASARQARNTEAFF
TRBV7-9,TRBJ2-1,-,-,TGTGCCAGCAGCCCCCCCGGGACTGGAAAGGATGAGCAGTTCTTC,CASSPPGTGKDEQFF
TRBV6-1,TRBJ2-5,-,-,TGTGCCAGCAGTTACGTACTTAGCGGTCCCCAAGAGACCCAGTACTTC,CASSYVLSGPQETQYF
TRBV27,TRBJ2-1,many,TRBD2,TGTGCCAGCAGTTTATATGAGCGGGGGGTCGGGCGGGAGCAGTTCTTC,CASSLYERGVGREQFF